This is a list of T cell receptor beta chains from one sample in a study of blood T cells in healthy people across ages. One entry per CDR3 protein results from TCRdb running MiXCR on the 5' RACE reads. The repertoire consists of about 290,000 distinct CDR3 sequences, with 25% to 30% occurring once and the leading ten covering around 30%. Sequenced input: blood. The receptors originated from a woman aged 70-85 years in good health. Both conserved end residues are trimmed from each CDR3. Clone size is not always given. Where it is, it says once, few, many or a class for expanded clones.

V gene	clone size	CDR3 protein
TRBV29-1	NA	SVGQDYYEQY
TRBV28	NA	ASTINLGTETGELF
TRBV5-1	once	ASSWGTGTGAKKQEAQY
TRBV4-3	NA	ASSQAPDRDTWKLF
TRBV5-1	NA	TSSFDSGKSIQH
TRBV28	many	ASSLVQRANTGELF
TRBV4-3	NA	ASSQVYGRGSIGYGYT
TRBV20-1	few	SARDDRDYT
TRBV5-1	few	ASSSAVSYNEQF
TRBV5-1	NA	ASSQTGQEYNEQF
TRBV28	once	ASSLSGFSGRVRQY
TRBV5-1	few	ASSPRTAGDTEAF
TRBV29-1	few	SARVAGDTGELF
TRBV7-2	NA	ASSAGQRVHGYT
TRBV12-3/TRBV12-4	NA	ASSQFGTDGYT
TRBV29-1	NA	SVLSGTGGYEQY
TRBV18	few	ASSPFDRGSTDTQY
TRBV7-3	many	ASSHSGRGETQY
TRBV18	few	ASSPTGRLAAGNEQF
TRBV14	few	ASRKGDRENSPLH
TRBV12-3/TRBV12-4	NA	ASRSQDRGRGDEQY
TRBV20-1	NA	SARQGFPGELF
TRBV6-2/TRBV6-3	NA	ASSYNYEQY
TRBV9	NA	ASSVVGQVTTGELF
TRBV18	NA	ASSPPMTGINNEKLF
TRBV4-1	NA	ASSQVLAGGQETQY
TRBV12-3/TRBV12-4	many	ASSPFGRDEQF
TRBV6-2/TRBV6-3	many	ASSPDRGNQPQH
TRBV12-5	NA	ASTRGSGNNEQF
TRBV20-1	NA	SANPRLIYAETQY
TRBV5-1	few	ASSSAGEGTQY
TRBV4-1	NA	ASSRTSGKVNEQF
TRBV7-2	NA	ASSLAIADTQY
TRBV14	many	ASSQVPGGQGVNEQF
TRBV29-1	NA	SVGGTASLVKGYT
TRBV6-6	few	ASSILSYEQY
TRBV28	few	ASSTPIGQGTEQY
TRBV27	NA	ASSRPQGARTEAF
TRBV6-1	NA	ASIRSGVDQPQH
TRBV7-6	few	ASSFRRGISGANVLT
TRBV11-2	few	ASSLGAANEQF
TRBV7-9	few	ASSTKVNEKLF
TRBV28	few	ASSRDRGEEKLF
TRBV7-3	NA	ASSHGITGELF
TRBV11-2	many	ASSLMDEQY
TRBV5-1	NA	ASSQLAGGAYNEQF
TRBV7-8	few	ASSSSGSHEQF
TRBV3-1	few	ASSQFPYEQY
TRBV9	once	ASSVDAGLAGDETQY
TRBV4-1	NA	ASSQGDRGDYNEQF
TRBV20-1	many	SARVPGPGAAQY
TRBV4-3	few	ASSQDWTGATTKHIQY
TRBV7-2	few	ASSVITSGETQY
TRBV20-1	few	SARAGGSAKNIQY
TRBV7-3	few	ASSGNTNTEAF
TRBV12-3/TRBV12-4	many	ASSRTLGGQETQY
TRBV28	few	ASSLWQGGLYEQY